The clone carrying this T cell receptor beta chain was detected only a few times. Its target is unknown. On the day of bone marrow donation, the related graft donor provided peripheral blood. The V segment lost 0 bases and the J segment 9 bases; nucleotides outside the gene matches: 8. This CDR3 has 15 amino acids. CDR1 is SGDLS, CDR2 YYNGEE, per germline. TCRdb's copy holds only in-frame clones and misses some; the assay was immunoSEQ multiplex PCR. Captured here are more than 30,000 clones, none seen once; the top ten comprise approximately 1.3%. This sample was taken from a study of T cells after posttransplantation cyclophosphamide. Regarding the study as a whole: Blood and skin or GI T cell repertoires showed limited TRB overlap. Donor CD8+ memory clones often dominated recipient blood repertoires at later times. TRB clonality was highly associated with recipient CMV seropositivity and reactivation.

V usage is TRBV9 and J usage is TRBJ2-3; 9 bases are shared with TRBD2. Sequenced sample: PBMCs. The source of this sequence is a girl between 10 and 17 years old in good health, CMV-negative, and a related stem cell transplant donor. In DNA form, the CDR3 reads TGTGCCAGCAGCGTAGAGGGCGGGGGGGCCTGGACGCAGTATTTT. It codes for CASSVEGGGAWTQYF.